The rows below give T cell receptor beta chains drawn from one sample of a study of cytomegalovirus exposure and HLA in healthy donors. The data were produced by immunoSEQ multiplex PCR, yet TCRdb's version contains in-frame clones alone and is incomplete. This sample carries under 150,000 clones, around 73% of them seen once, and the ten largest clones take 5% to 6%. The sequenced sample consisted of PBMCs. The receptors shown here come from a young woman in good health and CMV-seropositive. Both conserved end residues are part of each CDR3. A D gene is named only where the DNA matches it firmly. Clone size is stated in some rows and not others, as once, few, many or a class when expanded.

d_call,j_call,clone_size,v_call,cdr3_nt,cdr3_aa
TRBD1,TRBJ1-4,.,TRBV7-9,TGTGCCAGCAGCCAAACACGACAGGGGGGTGGTGAAAAACTGTTTTTT,CASSQTRQGGGEKLFF
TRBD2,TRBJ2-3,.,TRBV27,TGTGCCAGCAGTCCCAACTCCTGGGTAGCGGGGCAAAGCACAGATACGCAGTATTTT,CASSPNSWVAGQSTDTQYF
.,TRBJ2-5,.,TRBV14,TGTGCCAGCAGCCACCCGGGAGCCCCAGCGACCCAGTACTTC,CASSHPGAPATQYF
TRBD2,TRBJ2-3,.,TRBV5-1,TGCGCCAGCAGCTCGAGCGGGAAGGTCGCAGATACGCAGTATTTT,CASSSSGKVADTQYF
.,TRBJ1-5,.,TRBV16,TGTGCCAGCAGCCAATTACTAGAGGATCAGCCCCAGCATTTT,CASSQLLEDQPQHF
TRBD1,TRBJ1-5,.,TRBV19,TGTGCCAGTAGTATTCCCGGACAGGGGTCAAATCAGCCCCAGCATTTT,CASSIPGQGSNQPQHF
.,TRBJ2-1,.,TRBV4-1,TGCGCCAGCAGCCTTAGCTTTAGACAGGTGGGCTCCTACAATGAGCAGTTCTTC,CASSLSFRQVGSYNEQFF
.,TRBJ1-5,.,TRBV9,TGTGCCAGCAGCGTAGGAGTCAATCAGCCCCAGCATTTT,CASSVGVNQPQHF
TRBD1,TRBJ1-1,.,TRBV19,TGTGCCAGTAGTATGGGGGGTCACAGGGGCATGAACACTGAAGCTTTCTTT,CASSMGGHRGMNTEAFF
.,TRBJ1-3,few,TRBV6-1,TGTGCCAGCAGTGAAGGCCCTAACTCTGGAAACACCATATATTTT,CASSEGPNSGNTIYF